The clone carrying this T cell receptor beta chain was observed a few times. Its antigen remains unknown. The record originates from a study of T-cell memory formation after mild COVID-19. Whole-study context: Across donors, TCR clusters were largely donor specific. General study points: The authors did not confirm SARS-CoV-2 specificity of second-wave clones peaking day 37. The study found balanced CD4/CD8 in clones contracting day 15 to 85 and a CD4+ lean in later expanders.

One entry per CDR3 protein, called by TCRdb with MiXCR from the 5' RACE reads. This table has 300,000 to 400,000 distinct CDR3 sequences, roughly 15% appearing once. The CDR3 covers 16 residues. CDR1 and CDR2 from the germline V gene are MNHEY and SMNVEV (reference sequence). V lost 2 bases and J lost 2, with 16 bases in between. J is TRBJ2-7 and V is TRBV27, with no clear D. This receptor was identified in a man younger than 35 who had mild COVID-19 (a few samples of this study predate the infection). Cell type and time point are not known. The specimen was PBMCs or a T cell subset sorted from them (not recorded which). CDR3 nucleotide sequence: TGTGCCAGCAGTTTAAAAGGAGACTCCCAGACCTACGAGCAGTACTTC. It codes for CASSLKGDSQTYEQYF.